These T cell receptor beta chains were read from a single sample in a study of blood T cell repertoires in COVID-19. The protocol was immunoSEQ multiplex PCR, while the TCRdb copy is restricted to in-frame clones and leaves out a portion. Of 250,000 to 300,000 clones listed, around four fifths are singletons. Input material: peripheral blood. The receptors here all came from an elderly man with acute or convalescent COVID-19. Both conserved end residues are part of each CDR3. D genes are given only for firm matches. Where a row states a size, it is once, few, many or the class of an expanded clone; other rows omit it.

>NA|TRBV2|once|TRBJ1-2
CASSSDRSGYTF
TGTGCCAGCAGTTCAGACAGAAGTGGCTACACCTTC
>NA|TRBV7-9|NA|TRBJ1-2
CASSLRGSNYGYTF
TGTGCCAGCAGCTTACGGGGTTCTAACTATGGCTACACCTTC
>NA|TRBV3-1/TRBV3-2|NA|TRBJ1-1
CASSQGSVMNTEAFF
TGTGCCAGCAGCCAAGGATCAGTAATGAACACTGAAGCTTTCTTT
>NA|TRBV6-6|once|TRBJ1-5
CASAGAGQRQPQHF
TGTGCCAGCGCTGGGGCAGGTCAACGACAGCCCCAGCATTTT
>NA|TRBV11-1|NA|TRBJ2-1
CASSLDLGGPSVQFF
TGTGCCAGCAGCTTAGATCTCGGGGGGCCTTCCGTGCAGTTCTTC
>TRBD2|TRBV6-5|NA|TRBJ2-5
CASRPSGIETQYF
TGTGCCAGCAGGCCTAGCGGGATAGAGACCCAGTACTTC
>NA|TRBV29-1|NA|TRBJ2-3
CSVVASSTDTQYF
TGCAGCGTTGTGGCCAGTAGCACAGATACGCAGTATTTT
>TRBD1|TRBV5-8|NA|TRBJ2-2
CASSHWDRGKAGELFF
TGTGCCAGCAGCCATTGGGACAGGGGGAAAGCCGGGGAGCTGTTTTTT
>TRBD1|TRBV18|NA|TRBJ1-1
CASSAQGDNTEAFF
TGTGCCAGCTCAGCTCAGGGGGATAACACTGAAGCTTTCTTT
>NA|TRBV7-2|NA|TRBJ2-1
CASSLVAYNEQFF
TGTGCCAGCAGCTTAGTAGCCTACAATGAGCAGTTCTTC
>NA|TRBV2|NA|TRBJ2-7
CASIGAIEQYF
TGTGCCAGCATTGGAGCTATCGAGCAGTACTTC
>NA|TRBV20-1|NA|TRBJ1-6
CSPGQGSPLHF
TGCTCTCCTGGGCAGGGTTCACCCCTCCACTTT
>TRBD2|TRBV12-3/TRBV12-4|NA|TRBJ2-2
CASSQLADGELFF
TGTGCCAGCAGTCAGCTAGCGGACGGGGAGCTGTTTTTT
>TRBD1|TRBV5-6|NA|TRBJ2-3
CASSLEGTGLIDTQYF
TGTGCCAGCAGCTTGGAAGGGACAGGGTTGATAGATACGCAGTATTTT
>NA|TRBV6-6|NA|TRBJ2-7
CASSPQGRGAYEQYF
TGTGCCAGCAGTCCTCAGGGCAGGGGAGCCTACGAGCAGTACTTC
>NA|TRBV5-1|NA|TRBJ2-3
CASSTRAEAHTQYF
TGCGCCAGCAGCACCCGCGCGGAGGCCCATACGCAGTATTTT
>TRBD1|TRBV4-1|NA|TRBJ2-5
CASSQEEGAWETQYF
TGCGCCAGCAGCCAAGAAGAGGGGGCATGGGAGACCCAGTACTTC
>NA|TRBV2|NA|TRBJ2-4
CASSDSVIAKNIQYF
TGTGCCAGCAGTGACTCCGTTATAGCCAAAAACATTCAGTACTTC
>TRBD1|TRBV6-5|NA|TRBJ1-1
CASSPEDRVWAEAFF
TGTGCCAGCAGTCCGGAGGACAGGGTTTGGGCTGAAGCTTTCTTT
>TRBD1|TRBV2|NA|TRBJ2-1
CASRLQGLENNEQFF
TGTGCCAGCAGGTTACAGGGGTTGGAGAACAATGAGCAGTTCTTC
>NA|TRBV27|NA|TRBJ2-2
CASSLQGDGELFF
TGTGCCAGCAGCCTACAGGGTGACGGGGAGCTGTTTTTT
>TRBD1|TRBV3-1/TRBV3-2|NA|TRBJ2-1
CASSSRDRGGNEQFF
TGTGCCAGCAGCTCTCGGGACAGGGGAGGCAATGAGCAGTTCTTC
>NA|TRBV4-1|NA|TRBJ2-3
CASSQTGSTDTQYF
TGCGCCAGCAGCCAAACGGGGAGCACAGATACGCAGTATTTT
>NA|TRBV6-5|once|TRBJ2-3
CASGSGTDTQYF
TGTGCCAGCGGGTCGGGAACAGATACGCAGTATTTT
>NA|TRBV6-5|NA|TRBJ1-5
CASSSGVGGGQPQHF
TGTGCCAGCAGTTCAGGGGTTGGTGGTGGTCAGCCCCAGCATTTT
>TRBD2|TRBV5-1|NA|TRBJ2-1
CASSLMGGLAGGQGEQFF
TGCGCCAGCAGCTTGATGGGGGGACTAGCGGGAGGACAGGGTGAGCAGTTCTTC
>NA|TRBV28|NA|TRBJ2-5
CASTYDRVQETQYF
TGTGCCAGCACGTATGACAGAGTCCAAGAGACCCAGTACTTC
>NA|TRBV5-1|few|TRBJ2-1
CASSSSGDGDEQFF
TGCGCCAGCAGCTCTTCAGGGGATGGCGATGAGCAGTTCTTC
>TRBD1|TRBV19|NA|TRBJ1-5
CASFGTGGSYSNQPQHF
TGTGCCAGTTTTGGGACAGGGGGATCCTATAGCAATCAGCCCCAGCATTTT
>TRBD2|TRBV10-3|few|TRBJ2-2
CAITRLAGGPGELFF
TGTGCCATCACCCGACTAGCGGGAGGACCCGGGGAGCTGTTTTTT
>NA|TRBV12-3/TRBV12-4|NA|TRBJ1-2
CASSLAGDYGYTF
TGTGCCAGCAGTTTGGCAGGTGACTATGGCTACACCTTC
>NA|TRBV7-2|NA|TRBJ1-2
CASSLAANYGYTF
TGTGCCAGCAGCTTAGCCGCTAACTATGGCTACACCTTC
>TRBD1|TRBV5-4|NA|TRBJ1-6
CASSSPTGGSYNSPLHF
TGTGCCAGCAGCTCACCGACAGGGGGCTCCTATAATTCACCCCTCCACTTT
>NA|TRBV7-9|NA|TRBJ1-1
CASSLKGQGVTEAFF
TGTGCCAGCAGCTTAAAGGGGCAGGGCGTCACTGAAGCTTTCTTT
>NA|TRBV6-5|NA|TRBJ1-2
CASSYVGANYGYTF
TGTGCCAGCAGTTACGTCGGGGCTAACTATGGCTACACCTTC
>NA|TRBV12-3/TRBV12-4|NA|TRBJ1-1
CASRRVDTEAFF
TGTGCCAGCAGACGAGTTGACACTGAAGCTTTCTTT
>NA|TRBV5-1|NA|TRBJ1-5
CASSLEAGKPQHF
TGCGCCAGCAGCTTGGAGGCAGGCAAGCCCCAGCATTTT
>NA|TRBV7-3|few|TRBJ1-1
CASRRNTNTEAFF
TGTGCCAGCAGACGTAACACGAACACTGAAGCTTTCTTT
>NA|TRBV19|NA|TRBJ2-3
CASSRAGDTQYF
TGTGCCAGTAGCCGGGCGGGAGATACGCAGTATTTT
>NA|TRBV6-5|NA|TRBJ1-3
CASSVGQWSGNTIYF
TGTGCCAGCAGCGTGGGACAATGGTCTGGAAACACCATATATTTT
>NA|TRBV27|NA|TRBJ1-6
CASSPSVTANSPLHF
TGTGCCAGCAGCCCAAGCGTGACCGCAAATTCACCCCTCCACTTT
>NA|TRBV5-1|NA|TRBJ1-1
CASSATGNTEAFF
TGCGCCAGCAGCGCGACAGGGAACACTGAAGCTTTCTTT
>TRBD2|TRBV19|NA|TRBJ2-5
CASSPREEETQYF
TGTGCCAGTAGTCCCCGGGAGGAGGAGACCCAGTACTTC
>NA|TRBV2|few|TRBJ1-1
CASSGGNTEAFF
TGTGCCAGCAGTGGAGGGAACACTGAAGCTTTCTTT
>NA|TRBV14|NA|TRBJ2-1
CASSSQQGSYNEQFF
TGTGCCAGCAGCTCTCAACAGGGATCCTACAATGAGCAGTTCTTC
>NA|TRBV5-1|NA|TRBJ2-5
CASSLQGFQETQYF
TGCGCCAGCAGCTTACAGGGCTTCCAAGAGACCCAGTACTTC
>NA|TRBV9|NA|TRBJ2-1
CASSDKQGRKTNEQFF
TGTGCCAGCAGCGATAAACAGGGCAGGAAAACGAATGAGCAGTTCTTC
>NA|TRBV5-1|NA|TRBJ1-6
CASSREGSSYNSPLHF
TGCGCCAGCTCGCGGGAAGGCAGCTCCTATAATTCACCCCTCCACTTT
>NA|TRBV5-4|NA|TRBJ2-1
CASSLAGVSYNEQFF
TGTGCCAGCAGCTTGGCAGGGGTGTCCTACAATGAGCAGTTCTTC
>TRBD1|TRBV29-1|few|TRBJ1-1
CSARSRGQRGNTEAFF
TGCAGCGCCCGAAGCAGGGGGCAAAGAGGGAACACTGAAGCTTTCTTT
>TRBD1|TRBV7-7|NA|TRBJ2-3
CASSPGQATDTQYF
TGTGCTAGCAGCCCGGGACAGGCCACAGATACGCAGTATTTT
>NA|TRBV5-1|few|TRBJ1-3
CASSGDIGNTIYF
TGCGCCAGCAGCGGGGACATTGGAAACACCATATATTTT
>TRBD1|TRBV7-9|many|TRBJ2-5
CASSLALTGSETQYF
TGTGCCAGCAGCTTGGCCCTGACAGGGAGTGAGACCCAGTACTTC
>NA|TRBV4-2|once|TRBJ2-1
CASSQDRSGSYNEQFF
TGTGCCAGCAGCCAAGATCGTAGCGGATCCTACAATGAGCAGTTCTTC
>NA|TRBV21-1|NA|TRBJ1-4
CASSNRPGGGGSATNEKLFF
TGTGCCAGCAGCAACCGGCCCGGCGGGGGGGGGTCGGCAACTAATGAAAAACTGTTTTTT
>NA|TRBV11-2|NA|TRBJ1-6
CASSLVIQAVAPLHF
TGTGCCAGCAGCTTAGTGATCCAGGCCGTCGCACCCCTCCACTTT
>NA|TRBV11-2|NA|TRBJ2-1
CASSTLAYNEQFF
TGTGCCAGCAGCACCCTAGCGTACAATGAGCAGTTCTTC
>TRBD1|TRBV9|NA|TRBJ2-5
CASSLGQGATSETQYF
TGTGCCAGCAGCCTCGGACAGGGGGCGACCAGTGAGACCCAGTACTTC
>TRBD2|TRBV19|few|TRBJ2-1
CASSTSGRYSEQFF
TGTGCCAGTAGTACCAGCGGGAGGTATAGTGAGCAGTTCTTC